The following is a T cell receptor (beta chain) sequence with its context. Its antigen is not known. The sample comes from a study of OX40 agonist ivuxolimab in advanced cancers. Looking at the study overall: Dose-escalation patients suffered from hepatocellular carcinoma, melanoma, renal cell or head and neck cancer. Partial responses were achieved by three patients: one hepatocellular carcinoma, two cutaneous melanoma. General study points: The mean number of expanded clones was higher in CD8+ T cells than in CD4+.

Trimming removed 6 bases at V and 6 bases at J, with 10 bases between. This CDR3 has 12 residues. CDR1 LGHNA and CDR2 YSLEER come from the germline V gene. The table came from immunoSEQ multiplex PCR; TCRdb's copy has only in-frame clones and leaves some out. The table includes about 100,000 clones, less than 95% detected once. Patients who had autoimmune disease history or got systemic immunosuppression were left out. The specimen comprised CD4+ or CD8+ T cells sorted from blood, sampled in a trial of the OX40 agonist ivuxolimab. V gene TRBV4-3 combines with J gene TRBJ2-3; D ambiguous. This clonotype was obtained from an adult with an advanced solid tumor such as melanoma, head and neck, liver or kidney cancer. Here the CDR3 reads CASSGNGDTQYF. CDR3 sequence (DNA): TGCGCCAGCAGTGGGAACGGGGATACGCAGTATTTT.